This T cell receptor (beta chain) stems from a study of T cell responses to AZD1222 COVID-19 vaccine. General study findings and limits: Females outnumbered males among donors, who were mostly white British; clonal diversity was possibly underestimated. Reports indicate that nearly half of spike-specific TCRs are directed at unmutated variant regions.

The protocol was immunoSEQ multiplex PCR, while the TCRdb copy is restricted to in-frame clones and leaves out a portion. The sample has about 180,000 clones; around 88% are singletons. As for this clone: What it binds is not known.

Per the germline V gene, CDR1 is MNHEY and CDR2 is SVGAGI. V was trimmed by 5 bases and J by 2 bases, leaving 14 bases between them. The CDR3 is 15 residues long. Sequenced material: peripheral blood, taken 28 days after the second AZD1222 dose. The sequence was obtained from an adult who received the AZD1222 COVID-19 vaccine. This chain uses TRBV6-5 with TRBJ2-3, with D unresolved. The CDR3 spells CASSTGLQPTDTQYF. The CDR3 nucleotides are TGTGCCAGCAGTACCGGTCTCCAGCCCACAGATACGCAGTATTTT.